One sample yielded the 5 T cell receptor beta chains listed below, sequenced in a study of cytomegalovirus exposure and HLA in healthy donors. The PCR had 60 Vbeta and 13 Jbeta primers. TCRdb keeps only in-frame clones here, not all; method: immunoSEQ multiplex PCR. The sample lists about 140,000 clones, roughly three fifths occurring once. Sequencing was performed on PBMCs. These receptors originate from a male donor in good health and CMV-seronegative.

The V call is TRBV6-6, the J call TRBJ2-1; TRBD1 matches at 9 bases. The germline gives CDR1 MNHNY, CDR2 SVGAGI (reference sequence). The V segment lost 5 bases and the J segment 7 bases; nucleotides outside the gene matches: 3. CDR3 length: 13 amino acids. The CDR3 region has the DNA TGTGCCAGCAGTGCGACAGGGGGGAATGAGCAGTTCTTC. Translating gives CASSATGGNEQFF.

The V call is TRBV9, the J call TRBJ2-1, with 7 bases fitting TRBD1. The CDR3 totals 16 residues. Germline V gene lookup returns CDR1 SGDLS and CDR2 YYNGEE. Trimming removed 4 bases from V and 5 bases from J; junction bases left unmatched: 12. DNA of the CDR3: TGTGCCAGCAGCCCGCGAGGGGGCGCGACCAACAATGAGCAGTTCTTC. This translates into CASSPRGGATNNEQFF.

The chain employs TRBV7-2 and TRBJ2-1; tentative D call: TRBD2 (6 bases). V was clipped by 1 base and J by 0 bases, with 7 bases between them. The V gene's germline CDR1 is SGHTA and CDR2 FQGNSA. CDR3 length: 15 residues. Here the CDR3 reads CASSLGGVSYNEQFF. The CDR3 DNA reads as TGTGCCAGCAGCTTAGGGGGGGTCTCCTACAATGAGCAGTTCTTC.

The chain has TRBV6-5 and TRBJ1-5; D remains ambiguous. V shed 0 bases and J shed 0 bases, with 6 bases lying between them. CDR1 and CDR2 (germline): MNHEY, SVGAGI. This CDR3 contains 15 residues. The CDR3 region has the DNA TGTGCCAGCAGTTACTCTCCCAATAGCAATCAGCCCCAGCATTTT. Protein: CASSYSPNSNQPQHF.

The chain carries TRBV18 and TRBJ1-2, with D perhaps TRBD1 (5 bases). Germline CDR1 reads KGHSH; CDR2 reads LQKENI. V gave up 1 base and J gave up 10 bases, with 16 bases separating them. The CDR3 spans 14 residues. CDR3 residues: CASSPRLQEIHYTF. In DNA form, the CDR3 reads TGTGCCAGCTCACCACGGCTACAGGAAATACACTACACCTTC.